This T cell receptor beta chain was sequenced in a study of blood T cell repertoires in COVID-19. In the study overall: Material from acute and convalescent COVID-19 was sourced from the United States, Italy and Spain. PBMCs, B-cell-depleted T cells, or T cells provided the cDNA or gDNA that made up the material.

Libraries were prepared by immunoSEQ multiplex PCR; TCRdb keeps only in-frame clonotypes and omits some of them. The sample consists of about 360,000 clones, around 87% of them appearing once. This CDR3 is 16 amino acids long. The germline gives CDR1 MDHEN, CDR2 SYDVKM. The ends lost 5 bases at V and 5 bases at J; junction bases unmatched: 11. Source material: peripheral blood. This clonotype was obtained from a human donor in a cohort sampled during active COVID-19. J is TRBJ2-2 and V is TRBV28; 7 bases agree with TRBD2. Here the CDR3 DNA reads TGTGCCAGCAGTACTCCCAGTGGGGGGGGGACCGGGGAGCTGTTTTTT. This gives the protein CASSTPSGGGTGELFF.